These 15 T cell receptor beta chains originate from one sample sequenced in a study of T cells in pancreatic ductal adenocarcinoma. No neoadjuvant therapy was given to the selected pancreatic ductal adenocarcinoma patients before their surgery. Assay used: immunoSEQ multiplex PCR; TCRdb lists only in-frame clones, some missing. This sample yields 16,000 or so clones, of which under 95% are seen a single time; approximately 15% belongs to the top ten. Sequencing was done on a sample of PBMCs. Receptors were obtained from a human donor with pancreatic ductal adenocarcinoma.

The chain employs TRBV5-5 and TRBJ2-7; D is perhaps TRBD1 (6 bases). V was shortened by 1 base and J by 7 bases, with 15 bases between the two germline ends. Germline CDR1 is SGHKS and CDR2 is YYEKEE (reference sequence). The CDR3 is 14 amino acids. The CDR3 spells CASSLSQLRGEQYF. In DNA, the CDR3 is TGTGCCAGCAGCTTGTCCCAGCTAAGGGGGGAGCAGTACTTC.

The CDR3 is CASSQKEGSGYTF. The CDR3 DNA follows: TGCGCCAGCAGCCAAAAAGAGGGGTCCGGCTACACCTTC. The chain joins TRBV5-1 to TRBJ1-2, with a possible D match to TRBD1 (5 bases). Trimming removed 4 bases at V and 8 bases at J, with 15 bases between. CDR1 and CDR2 from the germline V gene are SGHRS and YFSETQ. There are 13 residues in the CDR3.

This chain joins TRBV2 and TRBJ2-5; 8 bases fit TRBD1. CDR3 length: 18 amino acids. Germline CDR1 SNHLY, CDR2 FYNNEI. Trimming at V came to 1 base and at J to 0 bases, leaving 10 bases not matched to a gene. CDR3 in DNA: TGTGCCAGCAGTGAAGGGGCCCTAGCAGGGGGCTACCAAGAGACCCAGTACTTC. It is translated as CASSEGALAGGYQETQYF.

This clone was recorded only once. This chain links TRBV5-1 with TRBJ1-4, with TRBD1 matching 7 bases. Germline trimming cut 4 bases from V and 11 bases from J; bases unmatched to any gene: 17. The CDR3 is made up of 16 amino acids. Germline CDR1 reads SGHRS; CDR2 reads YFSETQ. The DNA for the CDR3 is TGCGCCAGCAGCCTTGGCAAGGGGGGCGCAGGGGGGAAACTGTTTTTT. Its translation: CASSLGKGGAGGKLFF.

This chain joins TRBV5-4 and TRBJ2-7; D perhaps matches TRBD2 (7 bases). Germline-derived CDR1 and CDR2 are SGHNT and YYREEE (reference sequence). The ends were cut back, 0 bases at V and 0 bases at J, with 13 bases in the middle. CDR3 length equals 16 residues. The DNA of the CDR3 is TGTGCCAGCAGCTTGGTTGGGGGGGCCAGCTCCTACGAGCAGTACTTC. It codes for CASSLVGGASSYEQYF.

Written as DNA, the CDR3 is TGTGCCAGCAGTGAAGGATTACCGGGACAGGGGGCAATGAACACTGAAGCTTTCTTT. Translation: CASSEGLPGQGAMNTEAFF. This chain links TRBV2 with TRBJ1-1, with 12 bases that match TRBD1. The CDR3 runs 19 residues. J gave up 0 bases and V 1 base, and 9 bases lay outside the gene matches. Germline V gene sequence: CDR1 SNHLY, CDR2 FYNNEI.

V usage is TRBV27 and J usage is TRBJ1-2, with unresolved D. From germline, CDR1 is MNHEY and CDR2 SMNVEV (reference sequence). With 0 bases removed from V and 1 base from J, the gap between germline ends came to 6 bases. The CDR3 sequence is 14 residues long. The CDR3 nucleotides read TGTGCCAGCAGTTTATCGGTCCTTAACTATGGCTACACCTTC. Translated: CASSLSVLNYGYTF.

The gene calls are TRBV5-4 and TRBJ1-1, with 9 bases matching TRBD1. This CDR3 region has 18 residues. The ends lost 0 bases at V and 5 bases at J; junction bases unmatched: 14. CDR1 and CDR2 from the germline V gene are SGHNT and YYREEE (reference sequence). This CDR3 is CASSLAGTGRGGNTEAFF. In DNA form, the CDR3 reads TGTGCCAGCAGCTTGGCCGGGACAGGGCGCGGGGGAAATACTGAAGCTTTCTTT. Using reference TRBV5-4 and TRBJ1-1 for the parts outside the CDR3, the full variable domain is ETGVTQSPTHLIKTRGQQVTLRCSSQSGHNTVSWYQQALGQGPQFIFQYYREEENGRGNFPPRFSGLQFPNYSSELNVNALELDDSALYLCASSLAGTGRGGNTEAFFGQGTRLTVV.

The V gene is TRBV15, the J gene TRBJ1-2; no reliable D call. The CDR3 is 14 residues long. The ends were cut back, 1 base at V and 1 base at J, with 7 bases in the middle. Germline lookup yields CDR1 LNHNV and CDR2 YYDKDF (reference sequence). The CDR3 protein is CATSRGGGNYGYTF. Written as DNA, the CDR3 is TGTGCCACCAGCAGAGGTGGTGGTAACTATGGCTACACCTTC.

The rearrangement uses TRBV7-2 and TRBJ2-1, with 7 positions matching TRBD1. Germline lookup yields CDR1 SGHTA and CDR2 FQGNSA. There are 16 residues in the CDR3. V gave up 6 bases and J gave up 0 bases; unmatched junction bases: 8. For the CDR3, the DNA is TGTGCCAGCAGGCCACAGGGGACATACTCCTACAATGAGCAGTTCTTC. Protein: CASRPQGTYSYNEQFF.

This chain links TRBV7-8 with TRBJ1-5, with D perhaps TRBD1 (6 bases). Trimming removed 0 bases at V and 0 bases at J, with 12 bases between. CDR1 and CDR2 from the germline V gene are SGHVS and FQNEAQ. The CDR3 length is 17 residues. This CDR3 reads CASSLANRAISNQPQHF. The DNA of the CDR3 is TGTGCCAGCAGCTTAGCGAACAGGGCTATTAGCAATCAGCCCCAGCATTTT.

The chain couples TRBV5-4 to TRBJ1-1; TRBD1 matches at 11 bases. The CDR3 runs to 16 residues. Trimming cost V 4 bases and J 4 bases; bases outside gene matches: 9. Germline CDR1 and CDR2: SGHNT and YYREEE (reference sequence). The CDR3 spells CASSGPVGTGGTEAFF. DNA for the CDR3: TGTGCCAGCAGCGGACCTGTCGGGACAGGGGGCACTGAAGCTTTCTTT.

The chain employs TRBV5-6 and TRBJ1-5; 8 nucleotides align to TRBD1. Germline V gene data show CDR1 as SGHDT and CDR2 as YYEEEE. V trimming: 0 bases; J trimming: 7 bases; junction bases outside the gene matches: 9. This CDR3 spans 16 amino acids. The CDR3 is CASSLADQGAGQPQHF. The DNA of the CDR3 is TGTGCCAGCAGCTTGGCCGACCAGGGGGCAGGGCAGCCCCAGCATTTT.

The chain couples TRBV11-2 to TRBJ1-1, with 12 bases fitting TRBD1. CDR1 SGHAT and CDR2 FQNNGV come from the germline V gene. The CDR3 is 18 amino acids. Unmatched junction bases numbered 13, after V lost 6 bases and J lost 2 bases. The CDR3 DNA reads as TGTGCCAGCAGTGGACCCCGGGACAGGGGGCGTTTTAACACTGAAGCTTTCTTT. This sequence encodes CASSGPRDRGRFNTEAFF.

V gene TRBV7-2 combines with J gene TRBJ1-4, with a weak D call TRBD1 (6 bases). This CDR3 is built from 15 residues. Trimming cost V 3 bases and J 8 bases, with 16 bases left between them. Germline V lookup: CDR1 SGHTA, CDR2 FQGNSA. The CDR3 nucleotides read TGTGCCAGCAGCTTTTCACAGGGCGGTTGGGAAAAACTGTTTTTT. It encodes CASSFSQGGWEKLFF.